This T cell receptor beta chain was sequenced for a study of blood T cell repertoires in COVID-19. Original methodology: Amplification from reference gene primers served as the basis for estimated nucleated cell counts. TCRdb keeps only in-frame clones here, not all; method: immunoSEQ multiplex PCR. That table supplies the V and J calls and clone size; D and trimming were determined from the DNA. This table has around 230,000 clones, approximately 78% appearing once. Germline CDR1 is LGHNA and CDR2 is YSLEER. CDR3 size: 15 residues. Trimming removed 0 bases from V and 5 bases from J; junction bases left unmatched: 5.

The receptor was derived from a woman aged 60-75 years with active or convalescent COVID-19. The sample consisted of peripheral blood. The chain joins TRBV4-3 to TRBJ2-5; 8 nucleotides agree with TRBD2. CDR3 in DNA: TGCGCCAGCAGCCAAGATCGGGGGGGCTGGGAGACCCAGTACTTC. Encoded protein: CASSQDRGGWETQYF.